This TCR beta chain was documented in a study of blood T cell repertoires in COVID-19. Background on the study: Samples representing acute and convalescent COVID-19 were sourced from the United States, Italy and Spain.

The CDR3 contains 15 residues. Germline V gene sequence: CDR1 SGHRS, CDR2 YFSETQ. V lost 4 bases to trimming and J lost 0 bases; unmatched junction nucleotides: 4. Sequencing was performed with immunoSEQ multiplex PCR; in TCRdb, only in-frame clones are kept and a portion is missing. Counted here are about 350,000 clones, roughly 90% occurring once; the ten biggest clones make up 0.9% to 1.2%. This chain uses TRBV5-1 with TRBJ1-5, with TRBD1 matching 7 bases. Sequencing used PBMCs or T cells enriched from blood (not recorded which). The clonotype was recovered from a woman aged 30 to 39 who had recovered from COVID-19. Here the CDR3 reads CASSSQGDSNQPQHF. For the CDR3, the DNA is TGCGCCAGCAGCAGTCAGGGGGATAGCAATCAGCCCCAGCATTTT.